These 13 T cell receptor beta chains were all obtained from the same sample, sequenced in a study of T cell clusters in autoimmune cytopenias. TRB was amplified by touch-down multiplex PCR, primer pools A and B combined. From its re-call of the multiplex PCR reads, TCRdb lists each CDR3 protein once, without DNA. Seen in this sample are about 5,600 distinct CDR3 sequences; the ten most common clones hold more than 2.5%. TRB amplification used 200 to 250 ng of peripheral blood genomic DNA. Another study also made use of these data, one on T cell repertoires in aging, cancer and after chemotherapy.

Material: peripheral blood. These TCRs come from a human donor in good health.

This clonotype is called medium-sized based on its frequency. The chain has TRBV6-1 and TRBJ2-3. CDR1 and CDR2 from the germline V gene are MNHNS and SASEGT. The CDR3 has 14 amino acids. CDR3 sequence reads: CASSEGRYTDTQYF.

Its frequency marks this clonotype as medium-sized (0.01 to 0.1%). The rearrangement joins TRBV6-5 to TRBJ1-6; the D call from TCRdb, TRBD1, cannot be confirmed without DNA. The CDR3 covers 16 residues. The germline CDR1 and CDR2 sequences are MNHEY and SVGAGI. CDR3 region: CASRRGERLVGSPLHF.

The chain carries TRBV19 and TRBJ1-1; TCRdb returns TRBD1, unconfirmable since there is no DNA. CDR3 length: 16 residues. Germline lookup yields CDR1 LNHDA and CDR2 SQIVND (reference sequence). The CDR3 reads CASRNRVGSMNTEAFF.

CDR3 sequence: CASSPDRVYEQYF. The chain links TRBV12-3 or TRBV12-4 to TRBJ2-7; the TCRdb D gene call, TRBD1, has no DNA to confirm it. The length of the CDR3 is 13 residues.

The chain employs TRBV12-3 or TRBV12-4 and TRBJ1-1; with no DNA, the TCRdb D assignment of TRBD1 cannot be verified. The CDR3 is made up of 13 amino acids. This chain's CDR3 is CASSLQPRTEAFF.

This clonotype counts as medium-sized by frequency. The V and J genes are TRBV19 and TRBJ1-1. The CDR3 has 13 residues. Germline V gene sequence: CDR1 LNHDA, CDR2 SQIVND (reference sequence). CDR3 amino acids: CASSIGRNTEAFF.

This rearrangement joins TRBV12-3 or TRBV12-4 to TRBJ1-3; TCRdb indicates TRBD1, and absent DNA this call remains unverified. The CDR3 covers 15 residues. CDR3 protein: CASGAQVGSGNTIYF.

The chain couples TRBV6-5 to TRBJ1-1; the D gene TCRdb calls, TRBD1, cannot be checked with no DNA. This CDR3 is 18 amino acids long. Looked up from germline, CDR1 is MNHEY and CDR2 is SVGAGI. CDR3 protein: CASSRGGLRGLPNTEAFF.

This clonotype ranks as medium-sized (0.01 to 0.1%) in terms of frequency. CDR3 residues: CASSPRSRAYEQYF. The V gene is TRBV19, the J gene TRBJ2-7; absent DNA, TCRdb's TRBD2 call cannot be checked. Per germline, CDR1 LNHDA and CDR2 SQIVND (reference sequence). The CDR3 consists of 14 residues.

This clonotype is labeled medium-sized based on frequency. The gene calls are TRBV11-3 and TRBJ2-1. This CDR3 is built from 14 residues. Germline CDR1 and CDR2: SGHNT and YENEEA. The CDR3 is CASSLVGSYNEQFF. The entire variable domain, with the rest obtained from reference TRBV11-3 and TRBJ2-1, is as follows: EAGVVQSPRYKIIEKKQPVAFWCNPISGHNTLYWYLQNLGQGPELLIRYENEEAVDDSQLPKDRFSAERLKGVDSTLKIQPAELGDSAVYLCASSLVGSYNEQFFGPGTRLTVL.

Considering frequency, this clonotype is medium-sized. The chain recombines TRBV5-4 with TRBJ1-6; TCRdb's assignment of TRBD1 cannot be checked, as there is no DNA. There are 15 residues in the CDR3. Germline CDR1 SGHNT, CDR2 YYREEE (reference sequence). CDR3 sequence reads: CASSQATGEGSPLHF.

CDR3 loop: CASSQAWEQFF. This sequence joins TRBV11-3 and TRBJ2-1. The germline V gene encodes CDR1 SGHNT and CDR2 YENEEA. The CDR3 is 11 amino acids.

This clonotype is deemed medium-sized (0.01 to 0.1%) by its frequency. This chain links TRBV11-3 with TRBJ2-5; the TCRdb D gene call, TRBD2, has no DNA to confirm it. The CDR3 length is 15 residues. Germline V CDR1 and CDR2: SGHNT, YENEEA. The chain's CDR3 is CASSSGGAVGETQYF.